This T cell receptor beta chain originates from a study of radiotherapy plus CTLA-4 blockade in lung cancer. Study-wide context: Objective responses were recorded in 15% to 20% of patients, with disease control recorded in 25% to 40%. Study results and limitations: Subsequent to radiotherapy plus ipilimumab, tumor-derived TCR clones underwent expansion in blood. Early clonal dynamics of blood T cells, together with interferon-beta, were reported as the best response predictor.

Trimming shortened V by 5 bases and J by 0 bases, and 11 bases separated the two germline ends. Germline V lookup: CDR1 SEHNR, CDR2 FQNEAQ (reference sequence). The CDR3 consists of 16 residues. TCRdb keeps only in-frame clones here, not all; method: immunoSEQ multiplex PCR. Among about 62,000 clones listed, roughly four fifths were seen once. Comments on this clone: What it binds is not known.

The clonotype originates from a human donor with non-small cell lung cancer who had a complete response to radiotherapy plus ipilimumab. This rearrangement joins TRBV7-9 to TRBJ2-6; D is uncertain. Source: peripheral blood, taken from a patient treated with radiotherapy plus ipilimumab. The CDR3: CASSPWQISGANVLTF. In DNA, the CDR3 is TGTGCCAGCAGCCCCTGGCAGATCTCTGGGGCCAACGTCCTGACTTTC.